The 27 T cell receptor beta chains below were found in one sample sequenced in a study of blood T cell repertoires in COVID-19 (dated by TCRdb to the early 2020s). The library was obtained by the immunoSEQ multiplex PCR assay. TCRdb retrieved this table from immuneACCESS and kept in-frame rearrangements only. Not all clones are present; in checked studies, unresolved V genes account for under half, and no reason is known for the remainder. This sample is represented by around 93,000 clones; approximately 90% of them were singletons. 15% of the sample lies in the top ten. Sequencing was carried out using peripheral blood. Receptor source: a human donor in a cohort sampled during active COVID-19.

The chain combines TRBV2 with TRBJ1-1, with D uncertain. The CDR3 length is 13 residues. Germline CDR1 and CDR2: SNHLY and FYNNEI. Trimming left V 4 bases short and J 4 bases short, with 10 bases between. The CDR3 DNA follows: TGTGCCAGCAGTGTAAAGCAGGTCACTGAAGCTTTCTTT. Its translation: CASSVKQVTEAFF.

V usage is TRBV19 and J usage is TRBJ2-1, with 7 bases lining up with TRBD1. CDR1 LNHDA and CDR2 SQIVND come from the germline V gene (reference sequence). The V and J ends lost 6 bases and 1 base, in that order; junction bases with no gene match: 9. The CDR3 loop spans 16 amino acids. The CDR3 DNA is TGTGCCAGTAGACCTGAAGGGGGCGCATCCTACAATGAGCAGTTCTTC. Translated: CASRPEGGASYNEQFF. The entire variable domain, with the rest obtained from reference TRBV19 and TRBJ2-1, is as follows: DGGITQSPKYLFRKEGQNVTLSCEQNLNHDAMYWYRQDPGQGLRLIYYSQIVNDFQKGDIAEGYSVSREKKESFPLTVTSAQKNPTAFYLCASRPEGGASYNEQFFGPGTRLTVL.

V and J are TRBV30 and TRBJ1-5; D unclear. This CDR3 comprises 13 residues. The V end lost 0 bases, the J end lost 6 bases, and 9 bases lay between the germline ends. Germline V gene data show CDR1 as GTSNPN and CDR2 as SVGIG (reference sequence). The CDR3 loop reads CAWSVFGSQPQHF. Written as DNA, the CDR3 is TGTGCCTGGAGTGTGTTTGGGAGTCAGCCCCAGCATTTT.

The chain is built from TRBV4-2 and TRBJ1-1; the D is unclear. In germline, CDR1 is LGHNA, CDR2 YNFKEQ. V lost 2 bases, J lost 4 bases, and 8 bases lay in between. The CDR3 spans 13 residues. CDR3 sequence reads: CASSQTYSTEAFF. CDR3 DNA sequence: TGTGCCAGCAGCCAAACTTACTCCACTGAAGCTTTCTTT.

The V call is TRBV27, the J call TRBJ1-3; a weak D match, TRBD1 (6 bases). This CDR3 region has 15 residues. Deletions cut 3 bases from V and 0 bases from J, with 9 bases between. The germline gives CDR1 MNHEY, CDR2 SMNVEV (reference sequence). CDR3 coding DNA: TGTGCCAGCAGTTTGTCCAGGGGCTCTGGAAACACCATATATTTT. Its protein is CASSLSRGSGNTIYF.

The CDR3: CASSLAGGYEQYF. The DNA for the CDR3 is TGTGCCAGCAGTTTAGCAGGGGGATACGAGCAGTACTTC. The rearrangement uses TRBV27 and TRBJ2-7; the match to TRBD1 covers 7 bases. The germline CDR1 and CDR2 sequences are MNHEY and SMNVEV (reference sequence). This CDR3 region has 13 residues. Trimming removed 2 bases from V and 4 bases from J; junction bases left unmatched: 2.

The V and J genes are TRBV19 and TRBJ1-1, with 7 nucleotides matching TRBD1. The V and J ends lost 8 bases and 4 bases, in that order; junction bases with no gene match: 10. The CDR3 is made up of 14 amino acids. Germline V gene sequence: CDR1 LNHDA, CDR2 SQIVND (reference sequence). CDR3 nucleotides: TGTGCCAGTGTCATAGGGGGCGTAAGCACTGAAGCTTTCTTT. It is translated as CASVIGGVSTEAFF.

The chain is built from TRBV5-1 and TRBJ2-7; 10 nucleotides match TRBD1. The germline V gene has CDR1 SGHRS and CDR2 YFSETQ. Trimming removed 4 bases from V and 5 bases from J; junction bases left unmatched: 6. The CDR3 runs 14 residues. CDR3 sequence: CASSLGQGEDEQYF. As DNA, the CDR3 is TGCGCCAGCAGCCTCGGACAGGGGGAGGACGAGCAGTACTTC. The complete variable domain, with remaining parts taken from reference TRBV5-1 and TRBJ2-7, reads KAGVTQTPRYLIKTRGQQVTLSCSPISGHRSVSWYQQTPGQGLQFLFEYFSETQRNKGNFPGRFSGRQFSNSRSEMNVSTLELGDSALYLCASSLGQGEDEQYFGPGTRLTVT.

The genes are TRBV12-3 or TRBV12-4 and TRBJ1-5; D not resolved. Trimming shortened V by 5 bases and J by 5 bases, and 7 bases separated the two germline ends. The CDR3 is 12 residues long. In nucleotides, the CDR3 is TGTGCCAGCAGTCAGGATCATCAGCCCCAGCATTTT. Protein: CASSQDHQPQHF.

The CDR3 DNA follows: TGTGCCACCAATGGACAGGGCTTCGGCGAGCAGTACTTC. Protein: CATNGQGFGEQYF. V usage is TRBV2 and J usage is TRBJ2-7; 8 bases match TRBD1. The V gene end was trimmed by 10 bases and the J gene end by 6 bases; junction bases not matched to a gene: 11. The CDR3 runs to 13 residues. From germline, CDR1 is SNHLY and CDR2 FYNNEI.

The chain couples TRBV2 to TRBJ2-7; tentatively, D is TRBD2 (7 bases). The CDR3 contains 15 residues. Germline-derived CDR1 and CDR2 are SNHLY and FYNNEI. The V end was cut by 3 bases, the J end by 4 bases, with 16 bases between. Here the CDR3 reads CASSEAAGEGYEQYF. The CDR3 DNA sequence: TGTGCCAGCAGTGAGGCGGCAGGGGAGGGGTACGAGCAGTACTTC.

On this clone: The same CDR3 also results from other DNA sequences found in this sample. Written as DNA, the CDR3 is TGTGCCAGCAGTTACTCGGGAGGAAGCACTGAAGCTTTCTTT. It codes for CASSYSGGSTEAFF. V is TRBV6-5 and J is TRBJ1-1; the D is unclear. V was cut by 0 bases and J by 4 bases, with 9 bases left in between. This CDR3 spans 14 amino acids. Germline V gives CDR1 MNHEY, CDR2 SVGAGI.

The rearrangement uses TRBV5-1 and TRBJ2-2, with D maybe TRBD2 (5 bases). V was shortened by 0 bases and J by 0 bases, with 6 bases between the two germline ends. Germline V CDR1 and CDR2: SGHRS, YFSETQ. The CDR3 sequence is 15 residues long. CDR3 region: CASSLAGANTGELFF. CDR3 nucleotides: TGCGCCAGCAGCTTGGCCGGGGCGAACACCGGGGAGCTGTTTTTT. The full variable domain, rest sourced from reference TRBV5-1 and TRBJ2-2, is KAGVTQTPRYLIKTRGQQVTLSCSPISGHRSVSWYQQTPGQGLQFLFEYFSETQRNKGNFPGRFSGRQFSNSRSEMNVSTLELGDSALYLCASSLAGANTGELFFGEGSRLTVL.

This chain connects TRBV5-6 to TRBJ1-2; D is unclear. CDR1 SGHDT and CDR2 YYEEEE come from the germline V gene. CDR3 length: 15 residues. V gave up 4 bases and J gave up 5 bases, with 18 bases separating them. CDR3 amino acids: CASSLETSPRYGYTF. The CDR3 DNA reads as TGTGCCAGCAGCCTGGAGACCTCCCCTAGATATGGCTACACCTTC.

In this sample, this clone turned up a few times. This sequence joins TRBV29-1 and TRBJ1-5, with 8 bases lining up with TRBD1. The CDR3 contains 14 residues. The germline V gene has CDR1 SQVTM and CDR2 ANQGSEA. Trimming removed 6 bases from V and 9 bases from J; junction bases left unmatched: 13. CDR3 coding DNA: TGCAGCGTCTCTGATGGGACAGGCTTTTGGCCCCAGCATTTT. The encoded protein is CSVSDGTGFWPQHF.

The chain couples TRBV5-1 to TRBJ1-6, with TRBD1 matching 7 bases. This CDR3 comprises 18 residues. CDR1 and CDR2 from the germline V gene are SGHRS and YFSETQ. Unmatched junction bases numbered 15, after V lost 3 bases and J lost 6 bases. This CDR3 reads CASSSRDSGTFGNSPLHF. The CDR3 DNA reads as TGCGCCAGCAGCTCCCGGGACAGTGGAACTTTTGGTAATTCACCCCTCCACTTT.

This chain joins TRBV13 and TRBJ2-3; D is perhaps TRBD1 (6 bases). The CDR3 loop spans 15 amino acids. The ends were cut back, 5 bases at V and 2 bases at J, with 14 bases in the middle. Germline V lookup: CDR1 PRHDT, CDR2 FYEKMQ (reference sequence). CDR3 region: CASSLSRTATDTQYF. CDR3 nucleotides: TGTGCCAGCAGCCTAAGCAGGACAGCCACAGATACGCAGTATTTT. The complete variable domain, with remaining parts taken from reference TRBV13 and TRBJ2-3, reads AAGVIQSPRHLIKEKRETATLKCYPIPRHDTVYWYQQGPGQDPQFLISFYEKMQSDKGSIPDRFSAQQFSDYHSELNMSSLELGDSALYFCASSLSRTATDTQYFGPGTRLTVL.

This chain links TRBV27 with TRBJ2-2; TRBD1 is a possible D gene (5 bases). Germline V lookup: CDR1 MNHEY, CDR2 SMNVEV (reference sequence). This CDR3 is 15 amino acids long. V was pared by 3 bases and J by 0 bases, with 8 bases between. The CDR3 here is CASSFQTANTGELFF. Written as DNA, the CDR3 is TGTGCCAGCAGTTTCCAGACAGCGAACACCGGGGAGCTGTTTTTT.

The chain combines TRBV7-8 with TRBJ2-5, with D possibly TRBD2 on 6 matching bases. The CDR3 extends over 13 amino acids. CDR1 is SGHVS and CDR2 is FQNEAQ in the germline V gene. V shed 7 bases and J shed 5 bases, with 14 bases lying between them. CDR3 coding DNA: TGTGCCAGCATTGGGCAGGGAGGCGAGACCCAGTACTTC. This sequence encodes CASIGQGGETQYF. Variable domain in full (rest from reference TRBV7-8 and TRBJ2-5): GAGVSQSPRYKVAKRGQDVALRCDPISGHVSLFWYQQALGQGPEFLTYFQNEAQLDKSGLPSDRFFAERPEGSVSTLKIQRTQQEDSAVYLCASIGQGGETQYFGPGTRLLVL.

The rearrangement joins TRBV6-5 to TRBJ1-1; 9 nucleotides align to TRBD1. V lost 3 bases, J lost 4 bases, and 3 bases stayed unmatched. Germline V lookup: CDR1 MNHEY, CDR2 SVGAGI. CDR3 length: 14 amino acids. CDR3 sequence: CASSYGTGFTEAFF. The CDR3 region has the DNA TGTGCCAGCAGTTATGGGACAGGGTTCACTGAAGCTTTCTTT.

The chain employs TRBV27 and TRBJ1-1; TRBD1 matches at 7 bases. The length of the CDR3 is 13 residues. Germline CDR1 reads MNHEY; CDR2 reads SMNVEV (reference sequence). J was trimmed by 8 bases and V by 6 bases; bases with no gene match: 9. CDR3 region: CASSLTGPREAFF. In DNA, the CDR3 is TGTGCCAGCAGCCTGACAGGGCCTCGAGAAGCTTTCTTT.

CDR3: CASSAGAALGTGAHQPQHF. DNA of the CDR3: TGTGCCAGCAGTGCCGGGGCTGCACTTGGTACAGGGGCGCATCAGCCCCAGCATTTT. V gene TRBV6-1 combines with J gene TRBJ1-5; TRBD1 matches 7 bases. CDR1 MNHNS and CDR2 SASEGT come from the germline V gene. V shed 4 bases and J 5 bases; nucleotides not matched to a gene: 20. This CDR3 has 19 residues.

Here the CDR3 DNA reads TGTGCCACCAGTGATGGGACTAGCGGGAGTGTTGATACGCAGTATTTT. Protein product: CATSDGTSGSVDTQYF. The V and J genes are TRBV24-1 and TRBJ2-3; TRBD2 aligns across 14 bases. The CDR3 has 16 amino acids. J lost 6 bases, V lost 3 bases, and 4 bases had no gene match. Per germline, CDR1 KGHDR and CDR2 SFDVKD.

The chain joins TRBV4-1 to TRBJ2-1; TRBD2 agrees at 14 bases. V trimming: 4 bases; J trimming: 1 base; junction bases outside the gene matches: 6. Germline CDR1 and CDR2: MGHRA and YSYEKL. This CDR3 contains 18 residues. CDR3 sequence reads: CASSPRTSGRLSYNEQFF. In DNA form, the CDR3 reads TGCGCCAGCAGCCCCCGGACTAGCGGGAGGCTTTCCTACAATGAGCAGTTCTTC.

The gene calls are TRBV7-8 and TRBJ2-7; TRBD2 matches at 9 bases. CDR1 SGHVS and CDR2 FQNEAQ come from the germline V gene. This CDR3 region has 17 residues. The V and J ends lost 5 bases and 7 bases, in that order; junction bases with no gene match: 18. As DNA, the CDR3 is TGTGCCAGCAGCCCGCTGGCGGGAGGGGCCCGATCCGGGGAGCAGTACTTC. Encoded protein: CASSPLAGGARSGEQYF.

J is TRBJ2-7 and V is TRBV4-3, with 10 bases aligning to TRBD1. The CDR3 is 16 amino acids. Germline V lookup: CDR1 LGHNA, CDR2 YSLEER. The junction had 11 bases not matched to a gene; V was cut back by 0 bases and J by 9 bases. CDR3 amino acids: CASSQDPRTGGSAQYF. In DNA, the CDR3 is TGCGCCAGCAGCCAAGATCCCCGGACAGGGGGGTCTGCGCAGTACTTC.

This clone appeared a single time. The CDR3 is CASSPPQDTNTEAFF. CDR3 in DNA: TGTGCCAGCAGCCCGCCCCAAGACACGAACACTGAAGCTTTCTTT. The genes are TRBV7-9 and TRBJ1-1; no reliable D call. The CDR3 extends over 15 amino acids. Between the trimmed V and J ends, which lost 5 bases and 1 base, there was a span of 14 bases. Germline values: CDR1 SEHNR, CDR2 FQNEAQ (reference sequence). The full variable domain, in which reference TRBV7-9 and TRBJ1-1 provide the parts outside the CDR3, is DTGVSQNPRHKITKRGQNVTFRCDPISEHNRLYWYRQTLGQGPEFLTYFQNEAQLEKSRLLSDRFSAERPKGSFSTLEIQRTEQGDSAMYLCASSPPQDTNTEAFFGQGTRLTVV.